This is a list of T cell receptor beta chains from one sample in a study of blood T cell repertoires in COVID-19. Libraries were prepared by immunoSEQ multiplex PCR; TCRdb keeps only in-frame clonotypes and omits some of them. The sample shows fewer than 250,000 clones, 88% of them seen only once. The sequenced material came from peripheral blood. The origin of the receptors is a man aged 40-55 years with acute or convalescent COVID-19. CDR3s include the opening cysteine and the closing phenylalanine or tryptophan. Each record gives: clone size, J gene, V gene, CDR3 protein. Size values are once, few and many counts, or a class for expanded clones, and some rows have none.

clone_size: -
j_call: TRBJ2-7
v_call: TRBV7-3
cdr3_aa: CASSFGSANLYEQYF

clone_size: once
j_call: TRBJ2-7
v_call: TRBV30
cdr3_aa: CALSPGEGYEQYF

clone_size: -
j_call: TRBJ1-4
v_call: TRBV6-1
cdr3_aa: CASSEWKARKGIISNEKLFF

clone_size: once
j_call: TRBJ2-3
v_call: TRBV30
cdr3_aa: CAWAWTGGRDTQYF

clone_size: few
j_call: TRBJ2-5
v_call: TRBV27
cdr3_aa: CASSRIRGQETQYF

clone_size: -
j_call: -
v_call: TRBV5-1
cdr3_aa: CASSLLSAGVSYEQYF

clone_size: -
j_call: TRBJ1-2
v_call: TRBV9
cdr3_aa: CASSALYGYTF

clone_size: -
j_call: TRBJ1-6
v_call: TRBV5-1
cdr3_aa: CASSLGQGNSPLHF

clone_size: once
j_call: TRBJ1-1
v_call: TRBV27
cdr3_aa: CASRRTGFEAFF

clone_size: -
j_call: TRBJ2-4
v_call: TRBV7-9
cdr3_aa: CASSPTGTTYSNIQYF

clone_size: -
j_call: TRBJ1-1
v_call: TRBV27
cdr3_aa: CASSLLGRRTEAFF

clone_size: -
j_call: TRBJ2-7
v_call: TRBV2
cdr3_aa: CASSESRQGAYEQYF

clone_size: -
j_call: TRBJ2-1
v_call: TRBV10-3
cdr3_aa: CAISVEGQGNNEQFF

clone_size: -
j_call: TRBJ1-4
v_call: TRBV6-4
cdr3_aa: CASSRDRDEKLFF

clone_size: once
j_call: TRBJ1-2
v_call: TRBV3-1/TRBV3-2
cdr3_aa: CASSQTGTVFGYTF

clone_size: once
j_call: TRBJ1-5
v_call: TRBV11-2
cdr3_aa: CASSLAGGANQPQHF

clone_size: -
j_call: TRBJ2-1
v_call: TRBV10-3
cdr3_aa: CAISPGTSGRPIYNEQFF

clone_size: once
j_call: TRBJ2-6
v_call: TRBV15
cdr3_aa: CATSGQGQSSGANVLTF

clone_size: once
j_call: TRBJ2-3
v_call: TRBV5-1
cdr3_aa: CASSFLGVFRTDTQYF

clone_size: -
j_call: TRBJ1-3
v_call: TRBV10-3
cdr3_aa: CAIKPDSVLPTIYF

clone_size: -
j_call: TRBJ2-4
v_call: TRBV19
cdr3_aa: CASSPAGVRRDIQYF

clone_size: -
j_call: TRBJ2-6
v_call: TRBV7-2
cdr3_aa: CASSLDYSGANVLTF

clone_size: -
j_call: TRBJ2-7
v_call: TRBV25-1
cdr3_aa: CASSVREGAYEQYF

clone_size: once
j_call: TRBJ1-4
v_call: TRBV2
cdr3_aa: CASNLQGSGNEKLFF

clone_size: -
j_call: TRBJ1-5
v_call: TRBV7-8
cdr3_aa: CASSLAGHQPQHF

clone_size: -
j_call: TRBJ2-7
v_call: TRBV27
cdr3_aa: CAIPGGVGGRYEQYF

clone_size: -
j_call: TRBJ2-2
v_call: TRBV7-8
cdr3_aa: CASSLNAGGKTGELFF

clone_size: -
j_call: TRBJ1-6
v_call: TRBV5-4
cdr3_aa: CATTSSYNSPLHF